This TCR beta chain was sequenced during a study of blood T cell repertoires in COVID-19. The assay was immunoSEQ multiplex PCR, and TCRdb's table has in-frame clones only and misses some. The sample carries roughly 150,000 clones, over 75% recorded once. This clone was recorded a few times. The receptor's source is a man between 60 and 70 years old with active or convalescent COVID-19. The specimen sequenced was peripheral blood.

CDR3 nucleotides: TGTGCCAGCAGTCTAGGGACTTTAGGGACCTACGAGCAGTACTTC. Residues: CASSLGTLGTYEQYF. The chain is built from TRBV6-5 and TRBJ2-7, with D possibly being TRBD2 (6 bases). CDR1 is MNHEY, CDR2 SVGAGI, per germline. Trimming pared 5 bases from V and 2 bases from J, leaving 16 bases between. The CDR3 loop spans 15 amino acids.